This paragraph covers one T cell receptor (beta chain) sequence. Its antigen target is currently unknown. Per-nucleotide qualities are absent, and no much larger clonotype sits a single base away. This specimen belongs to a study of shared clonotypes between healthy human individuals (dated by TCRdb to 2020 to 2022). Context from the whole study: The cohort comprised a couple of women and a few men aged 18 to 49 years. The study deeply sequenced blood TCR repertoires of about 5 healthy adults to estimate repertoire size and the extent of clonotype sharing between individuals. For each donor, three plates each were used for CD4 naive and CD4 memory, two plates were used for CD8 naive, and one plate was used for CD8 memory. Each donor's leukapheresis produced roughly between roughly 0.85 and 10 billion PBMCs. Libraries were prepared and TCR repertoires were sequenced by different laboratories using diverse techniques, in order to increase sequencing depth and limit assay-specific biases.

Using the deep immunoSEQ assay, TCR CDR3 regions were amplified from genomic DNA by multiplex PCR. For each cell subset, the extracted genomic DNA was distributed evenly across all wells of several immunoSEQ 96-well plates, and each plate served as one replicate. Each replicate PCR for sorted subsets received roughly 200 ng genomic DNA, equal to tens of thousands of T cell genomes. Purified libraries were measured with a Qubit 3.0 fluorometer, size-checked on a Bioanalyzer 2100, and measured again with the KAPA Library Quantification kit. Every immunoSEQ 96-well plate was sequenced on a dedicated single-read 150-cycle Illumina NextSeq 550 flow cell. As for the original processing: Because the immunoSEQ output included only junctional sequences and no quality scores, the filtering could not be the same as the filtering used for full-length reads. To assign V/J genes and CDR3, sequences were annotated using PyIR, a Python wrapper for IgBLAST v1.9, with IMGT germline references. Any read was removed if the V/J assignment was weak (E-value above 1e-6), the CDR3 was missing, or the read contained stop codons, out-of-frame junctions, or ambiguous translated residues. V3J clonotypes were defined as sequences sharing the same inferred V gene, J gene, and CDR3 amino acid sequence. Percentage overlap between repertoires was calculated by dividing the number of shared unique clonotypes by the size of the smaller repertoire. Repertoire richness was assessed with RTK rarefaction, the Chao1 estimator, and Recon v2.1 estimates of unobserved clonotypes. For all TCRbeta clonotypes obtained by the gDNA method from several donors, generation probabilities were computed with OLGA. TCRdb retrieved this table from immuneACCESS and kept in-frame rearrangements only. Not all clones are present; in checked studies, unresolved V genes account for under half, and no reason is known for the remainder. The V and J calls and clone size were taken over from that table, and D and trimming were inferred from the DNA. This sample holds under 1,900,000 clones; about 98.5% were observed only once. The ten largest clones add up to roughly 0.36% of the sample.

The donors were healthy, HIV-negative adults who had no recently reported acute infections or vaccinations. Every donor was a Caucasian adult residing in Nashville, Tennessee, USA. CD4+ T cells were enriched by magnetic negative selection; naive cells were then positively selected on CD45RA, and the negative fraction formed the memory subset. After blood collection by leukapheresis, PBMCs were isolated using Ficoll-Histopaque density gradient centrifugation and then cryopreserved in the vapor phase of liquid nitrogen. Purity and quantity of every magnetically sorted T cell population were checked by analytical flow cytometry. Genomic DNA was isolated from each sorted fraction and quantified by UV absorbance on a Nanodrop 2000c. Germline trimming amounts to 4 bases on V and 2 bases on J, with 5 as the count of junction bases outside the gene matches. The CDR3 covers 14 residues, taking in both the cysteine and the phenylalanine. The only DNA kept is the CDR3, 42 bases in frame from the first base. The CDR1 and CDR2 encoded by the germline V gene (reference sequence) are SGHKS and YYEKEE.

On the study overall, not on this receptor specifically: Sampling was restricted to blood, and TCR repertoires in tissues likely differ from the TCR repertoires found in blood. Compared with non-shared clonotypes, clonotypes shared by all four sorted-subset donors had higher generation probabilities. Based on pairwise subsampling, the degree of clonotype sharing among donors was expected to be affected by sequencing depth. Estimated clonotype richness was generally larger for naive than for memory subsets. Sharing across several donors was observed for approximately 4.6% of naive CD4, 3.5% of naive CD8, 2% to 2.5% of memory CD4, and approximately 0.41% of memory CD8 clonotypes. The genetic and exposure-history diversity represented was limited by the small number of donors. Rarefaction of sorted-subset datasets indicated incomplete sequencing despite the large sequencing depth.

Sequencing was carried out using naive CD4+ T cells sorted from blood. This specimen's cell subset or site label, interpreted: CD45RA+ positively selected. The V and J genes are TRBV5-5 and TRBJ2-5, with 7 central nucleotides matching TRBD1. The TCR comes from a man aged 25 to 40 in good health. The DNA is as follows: TGTGCCAGCAGCCGGGACAGCGGACAAGAGACCCAGTACTTC. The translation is CASSRDSGQETQYF. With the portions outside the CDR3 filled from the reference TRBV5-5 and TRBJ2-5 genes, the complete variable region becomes DAGVTQSPTHLIKTRGQQVTLRCSPISGHKSVSWYQQVLGQGPQFIFQYYEKEERGRGNFPDRFSARQFPNYSSELNVNALLLGDSALYLCASSRDSGQETQYFGPGTRLLVL.